This T cell receptor beta chain appears in the sequencing data of a study of shared clonotypes between healthy human individuals (dated by TCRdb to the early 2020s). In terms of the full investigation: Two women and three men aged 18 to 49 years were included in the cohort. To estimate repertoire size and how much clonotypes are shared between individuals, the study performed deep sequencing of blood TCR repertoires from about five healthy adults. To increase sequencing depth and limit assay-specific biases, different laboratories used diverse techniques to prepare libraries and sequence TCR repertoires. Per donor, leukapheresis produced somewhere between about 0.8 and 9.5 billion PBMCs.

From V the trimming removes 4 bases and from J it removes 2 bases, while the gene matches leave 9 bases of the junction unaccounted for. The germline V gene yields KGHSH for CDR1 and LQKENI for CDR2. There are 16 amino acids in the CDR3, from cysteine to phenylalanine inclusive. Only the CDR3 part of the read is kept: 48 bases, read in frame from the first base. Donors were healthy HIV-negative adults with no recently reported acute infections or vaccinations. Only Caucasian adults living in Nashville, Tennessee, USA were represented among the donors. For unsorted samples, tens of millions of PBMCs were counted, and genomic DNA was extracted using the QIAamp DNA Blood Mini kit. After blood collection by leukapheresis, PBMCs were isolated using Ficoll-Histopaque density gradient centrifugation and then cryopreserved in the vapor phase of liquid nitrogen. Using the deep immunoSEQ assay, multiplex PCR amplified TCR CDR3 regions from genomic DNA. For each cell subset, the extracted genomic DNA was distributed evenly across all wells of several immunoSEQ 96-well plates, and each plate served as one replicate. Each replicate PCR for unsorted PBMC received roughly 0.3 ug genomic DNA, equal to 25,000 to 30,000 T cell genomes. Ten immunoSEQ deep assay plates were used to sequence the unsorted PBMC genomic DNA. Purified libraries were measured with a Qubit 3.0 fluorometer, size-checked on a Bioanalyzer 2100, and measured again with the KAPA Library Quantification kit. A separate single-read 150-cycle Illumina NextSeq 550 flow cell was used to sequence each immunoSEQ 96-well plate. In the paper's pipeline: The immunoSEQ output contained only junctional sequences without quality scores, so filtering could not match that applied to full-length reads. To assign V/J genes and CDR3, sequences were annotated using PyIR, a Python wrapper for IgBLAST v1.9, with IMGT germline references. Reads were filtered out if the reads had weak V/J assignments (E-value above 1e-6), no CDR3, stop codons, out-of-frame junctions, or ambiguous translated residues. V3J clonotypes were defined by identical inferred V gene, J gene, and CDR3 amino acid sequence. Percentage overlap between repertoires was computed as shared unique clonotypes divided by the size of the smaller repertoire. Richness of each repertoire was evaluated using RTK rarefaction, the Chao1 estimator, and Recon v2.1 estimates of unobserved clonotypes. TCRdb stores this immuneACCESS table with in-frame sequences only. Part of the clones is absent; in the studies checked, under half of the shortfall reflects unresolved V genes, and no reason is known for the rest. V, J and clone size are taken as reported in that table, and D and trimming were inferred from the DNA itself. The sample includes hundreds of thousands of clones, with roughly 77% observed a single time. The ten largest clones represent approximately 13% of the sample.

Turning to this clone: This clone's antigen is unknown. Base-call qualities are not available, and no considerably larger clone is one nucleotide away.

Here is what the overall study found, with its caveats: Pairwise subsampling indicated that sequencing depth was expected to affect the degree of clonotype sharing among donors. Sampling was restricted to blood, and TCR repertoires in tissues likely differ from the TCR repertoires found in blood. Because the study included only a small number of donors, the genetic and exposure-history diversity represented was limited.

Sequenced sample: PBMCs. The sequence derives from a woman in her thirties or forties in good health. Some clones in this sample may be carry-over from other donors' samples. The rearrangement joined TRBV18 to TRBJ2-5, with 8 bases aligning to TRBD2. The sequenced DNA: TGTGCCAGCTCACACCTTAGCGGGACCTTACAAGAGACCCAGTACTTC. It translates as CASSHLSGTLQETQYF.